This TCR beta chain was identified in a study of T-cell reconstitution after alpha-beta-depleted transplantation in children. This clonotype was seen a handful of times. Trimming pared 0 bases from V and 10 bases from J, leaving 19 bases between. This CDR3 comprises 17 residues. It was with unique molecular identifiers that the TCRbeta library was prepared. TCRdb reanalysed the PCR reads using MiXCR and keeps one entry per CDR3 protein. This table holds tens of thousands of distinct CDR3 sequences, approximately 7.3% found once. The sequenced sample was PBMCs from the stem cell graft donor, obtained from the stem cell graft. The TCR was taken from a human donor who donated a stem cell graft to a child with acute lymphoblastic leukemia. The chain joins TRBV23-1 to TRBJ1-6; a possible D gene is TRBD1 (5 bases). TRBV23-1 is an ORF, with its function uncertain. The CDR3 sequence: CASSQSPPGPLNSPLHF. The CDR3 nucleotides read TGCGCCAGCAGTCAATCGCCCCCAGGGCCTCTGAACTCACCCCTCCACTTT.